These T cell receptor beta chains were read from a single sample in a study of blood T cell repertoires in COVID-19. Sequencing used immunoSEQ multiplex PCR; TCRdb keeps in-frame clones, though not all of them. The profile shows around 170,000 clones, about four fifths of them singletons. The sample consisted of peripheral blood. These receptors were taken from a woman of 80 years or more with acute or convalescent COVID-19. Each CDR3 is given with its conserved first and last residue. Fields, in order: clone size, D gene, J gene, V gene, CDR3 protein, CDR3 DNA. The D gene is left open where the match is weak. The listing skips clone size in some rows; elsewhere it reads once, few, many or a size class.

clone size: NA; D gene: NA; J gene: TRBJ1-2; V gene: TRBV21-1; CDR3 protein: CASSKAQLGGRTVTNYGYTF; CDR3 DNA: TGTGCCAGCAGCAAAGCGCAATTGGGGGGGCGCACGGTCACTAACTATGGCTACACCTTC
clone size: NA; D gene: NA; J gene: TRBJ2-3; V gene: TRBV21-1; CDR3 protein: CASSKVGSTDTQYF; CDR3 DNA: TGTGCCAGCAGCAAAGTCGGGAGCACAGATACGCAGTATTTT
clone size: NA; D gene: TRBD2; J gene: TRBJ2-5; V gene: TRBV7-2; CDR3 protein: CASSLAGGVETQYF; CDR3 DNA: TGTGCCAGCAGCTTAGCCGGGGGGGTGGAGACCCAGTACTTC
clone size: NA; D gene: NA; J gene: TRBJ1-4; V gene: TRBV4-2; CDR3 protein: CASSPAEGTNEKLFF; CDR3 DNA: TGTGCCAGCAGCCCAGCGGAGGGCACTAATGAAAAACTGTTTTTT
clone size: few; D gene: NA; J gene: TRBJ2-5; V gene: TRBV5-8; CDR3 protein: CASSAARATRRTQYF; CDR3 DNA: TGTGCCAGCAGCGCCGCGCGTGCCACTAGGAGGACCCAGTACTTC
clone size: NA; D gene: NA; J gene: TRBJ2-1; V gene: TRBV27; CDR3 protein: CASSLGRASYNEQFF; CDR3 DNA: TGTGCCAGCAGTTTAGGGCGGGCCTCCTACAATGAGCAGTTCTTC
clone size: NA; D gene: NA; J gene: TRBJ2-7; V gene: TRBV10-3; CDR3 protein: CAISEAGLRGEQYF; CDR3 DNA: TGTGCCATCAGTGAGGCAGGGCTGCGTGGCGAGCAGTACTTC
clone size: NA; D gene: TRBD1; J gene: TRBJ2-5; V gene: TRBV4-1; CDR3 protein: CASSHSDRDRGYQYF; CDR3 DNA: TGCGCCAGCAGCCACTCAGACCGGGACAGGGGGTACCAGTACTTC
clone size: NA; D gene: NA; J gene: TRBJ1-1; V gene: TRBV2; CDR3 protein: CASSRDNGIAFF; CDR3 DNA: TGTGCCAGCAGCCGGGACAACGGTATTGCTTTCTTT
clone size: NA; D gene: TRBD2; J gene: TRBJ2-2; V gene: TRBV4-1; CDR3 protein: CASSRDGYPSGATGELFF; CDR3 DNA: TGCGCCAGCAGCCGTGATGGGTACCCTAGCGGGGCTACCGGGGAGCTGTTTTTT
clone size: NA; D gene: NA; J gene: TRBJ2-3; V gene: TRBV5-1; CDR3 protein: CASSPRVGSTDTQYF; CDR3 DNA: TGCGCCAGCAGCCCCAGGGTGGGCAGCACAGATACGCAGTATTTT
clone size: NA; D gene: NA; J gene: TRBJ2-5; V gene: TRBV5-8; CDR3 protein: CASSLVLATIQYF; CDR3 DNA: TGTGCCAGCAGCTTGGTTTTAGCGACTATCCAGTACTTC
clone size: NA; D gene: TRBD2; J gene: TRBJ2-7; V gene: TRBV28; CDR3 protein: CASGGLAGLYEQYF; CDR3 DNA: TGTGCCAGTGGGGGACTAGCGGGCTTATACGAGCAGTACTTC
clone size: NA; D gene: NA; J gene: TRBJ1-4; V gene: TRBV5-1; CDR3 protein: CASSLAGQIGPYEKLFF; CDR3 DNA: TGCGCCAGCAGCTTGGCCGGACAGATAGGTCCGTATGAAAAACTGTTTTTT
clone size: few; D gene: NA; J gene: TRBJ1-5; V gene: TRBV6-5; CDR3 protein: CASMKQGNQPQHF; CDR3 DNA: TGTGCCAGCATGAAGCAAGGCAATCAGCCCCAGCATTTT
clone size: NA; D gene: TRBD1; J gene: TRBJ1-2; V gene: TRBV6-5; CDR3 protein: CASSNGAGGNYGYTF; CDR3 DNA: TGTGCCAGCAGCAATGGGGCAGGGGGCAACTATGGCTACACCTTC
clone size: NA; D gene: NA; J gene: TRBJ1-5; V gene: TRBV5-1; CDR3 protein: CASKSGDNQPQHF; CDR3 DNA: TGCGCCAGCAAGTCAGGGGACAATCAGCCCCAGCATTTT
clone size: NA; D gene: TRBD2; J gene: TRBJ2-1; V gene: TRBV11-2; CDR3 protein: CASSYATSGSYNEQFF; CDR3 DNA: TGTGCCAGCAGCTACGCTACTAGCGGGAGTTACAATGAGCAGTTCTTC
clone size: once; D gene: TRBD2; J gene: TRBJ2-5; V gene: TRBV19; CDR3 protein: CASSTRTSGSTQETQYF; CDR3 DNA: TGTGCCAGTAGTACGCGGACTAGCGGGAGTACTCAAGAGACCCAGTACTTC
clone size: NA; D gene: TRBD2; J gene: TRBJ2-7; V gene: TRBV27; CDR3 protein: CASSLGAGGPMSDEQYF; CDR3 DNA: TGTGCCAGCAGTTTAGGGGCGGGAGGGCCGATGAGCGACGAGCAGTACTTC
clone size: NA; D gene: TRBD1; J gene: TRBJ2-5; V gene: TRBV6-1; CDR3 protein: CASSEWDRVEETQYF; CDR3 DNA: TGTGCCAGCAGTGAATGGGACAGGGTTGAAGAGACCCAGTACTTC
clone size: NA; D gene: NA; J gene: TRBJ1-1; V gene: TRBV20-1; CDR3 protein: CSARDRVDPFF; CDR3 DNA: TGCAGTGCTAGAGATCGGGTAGATCCTTTCTTT